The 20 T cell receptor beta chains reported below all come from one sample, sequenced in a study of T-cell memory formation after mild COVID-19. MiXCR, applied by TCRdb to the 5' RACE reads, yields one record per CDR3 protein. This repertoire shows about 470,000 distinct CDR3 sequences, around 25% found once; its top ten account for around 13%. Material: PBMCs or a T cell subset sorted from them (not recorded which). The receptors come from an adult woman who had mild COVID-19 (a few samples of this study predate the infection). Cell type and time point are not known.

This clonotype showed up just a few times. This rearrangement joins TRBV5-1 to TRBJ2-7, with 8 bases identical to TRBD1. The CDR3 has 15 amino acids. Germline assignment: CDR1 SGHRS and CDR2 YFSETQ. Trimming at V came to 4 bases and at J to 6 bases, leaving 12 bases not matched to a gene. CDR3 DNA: TGCGCCAGCAGCATACTGACAGGGGTAGCGTCCGAGCAGTACTTC. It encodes CASSILTGVASEQYF.

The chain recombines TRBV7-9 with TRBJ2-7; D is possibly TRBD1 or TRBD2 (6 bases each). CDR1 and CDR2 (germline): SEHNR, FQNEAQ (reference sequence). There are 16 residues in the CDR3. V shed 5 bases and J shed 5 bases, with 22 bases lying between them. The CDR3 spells CASSPLGGQGRHEQYF. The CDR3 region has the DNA TGTGCCAGCAGCCCTCTAGGAGGGCAGGGGAGGCACGAGCAGTACTTC.

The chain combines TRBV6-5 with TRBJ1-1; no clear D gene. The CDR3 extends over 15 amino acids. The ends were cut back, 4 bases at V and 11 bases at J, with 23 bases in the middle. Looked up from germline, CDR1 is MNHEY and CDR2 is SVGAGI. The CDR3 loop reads CASSSRPDTPAWAFF. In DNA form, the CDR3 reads TGTGCCAGCAGTTCTCGCCCCGATACTCCAGCCTGGGCTTTCTTT.

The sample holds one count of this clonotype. DNA of the CDR3: TGTGCTAGTGGTTTGTCCCCGCTACTAGGCTACACCTTC. Protein product: CASGLSPLLGYTF. The rearrangement links TRBV12-5 to TRBJ1-2, with D hard to call. Germline loops: CDR1 LGHNT, CDR2 FRNRAP. CDR3 length: 13 amino acids. Trimming took off 2 bases at V and 8 bases at J, with 12 bases between the two ends. The full variable domain, completed using reference TRBV12-5 and TRBJ1-2, is DARVTQTPRHKVTEMGQEVTMRCQPILGHNTVFWYRQTMMQGLELLAYFRNRAPLDDSGMPKDRFSAEMPDATLATLKIQPSEPRDSAVYFCASGLSPLLGYTFGSGTRLTVV.

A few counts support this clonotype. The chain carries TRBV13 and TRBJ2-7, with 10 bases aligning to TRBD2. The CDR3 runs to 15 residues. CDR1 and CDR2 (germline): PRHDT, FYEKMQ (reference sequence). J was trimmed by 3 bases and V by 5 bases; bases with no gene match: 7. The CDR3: CASSDGLADLYEQYF. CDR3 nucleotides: TGTGCCAGCAGCGACGGACTAGCGGACCTCTACGAGCAGTACTTC.

The CDR3 DNA is TGCGCCAGCAGCCCGGTTCAGCCTAATGAGCAGTTCTTC. It encodes CASSPVQPNEQFF. The chain is built from TRBV5-1 and TRBJ2-1; D gene ambiguous. The germline gives CDR1 SGHRS, CDR2 YFSETQ. There are 13 residues in the CDR3. Trimming cost V 4 bases and J 7 bases, with 12 bases left between them.

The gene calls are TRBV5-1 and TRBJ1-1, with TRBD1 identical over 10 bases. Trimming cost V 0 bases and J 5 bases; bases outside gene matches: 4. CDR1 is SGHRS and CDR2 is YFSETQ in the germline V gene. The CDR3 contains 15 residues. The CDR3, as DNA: TGCGCCAGCAGCTTGGAGGGACAGGGGTGGACTGAAGCTTTCTTT. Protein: CASSLEGQGWTEAFF.

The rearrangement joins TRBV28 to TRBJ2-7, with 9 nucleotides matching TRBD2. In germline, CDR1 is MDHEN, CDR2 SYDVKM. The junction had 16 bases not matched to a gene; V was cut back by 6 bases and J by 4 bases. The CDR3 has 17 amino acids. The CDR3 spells CASSPDYLREGRYEQYF. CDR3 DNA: TGTGCCAGCAGCCCGGATTATTTGCGGGAGGGCCGGTACGAGCAGTACTTC.

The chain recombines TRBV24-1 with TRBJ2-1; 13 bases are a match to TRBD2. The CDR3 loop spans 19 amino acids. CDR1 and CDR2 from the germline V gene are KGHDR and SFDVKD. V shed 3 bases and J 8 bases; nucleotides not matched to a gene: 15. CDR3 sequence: CATSDPRVGLAGAHYEQFF. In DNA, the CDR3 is TGTGCCACCAGTGATCCGAGGGTCGGACTAGCGGGAGCTCACTATGAGCAGTTCTTC.

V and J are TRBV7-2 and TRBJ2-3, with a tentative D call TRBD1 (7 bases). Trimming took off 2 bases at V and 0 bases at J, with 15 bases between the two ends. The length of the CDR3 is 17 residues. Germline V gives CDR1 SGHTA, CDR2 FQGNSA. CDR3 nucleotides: TGTGCCAGCAGCTTATTCCAGGGGGGATGGAGCACAGATACGCAGTATTTT. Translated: CASSLFQGGWSTDTQYF.

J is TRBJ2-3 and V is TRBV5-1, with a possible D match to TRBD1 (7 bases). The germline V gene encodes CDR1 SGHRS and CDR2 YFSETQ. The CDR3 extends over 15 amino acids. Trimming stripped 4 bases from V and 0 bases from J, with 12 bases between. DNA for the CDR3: TGCGCCAGCAGCGCGGGACAGCCCAGCACAGATACGCAGTATTTT. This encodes CASSAGQPSTDTQYF.

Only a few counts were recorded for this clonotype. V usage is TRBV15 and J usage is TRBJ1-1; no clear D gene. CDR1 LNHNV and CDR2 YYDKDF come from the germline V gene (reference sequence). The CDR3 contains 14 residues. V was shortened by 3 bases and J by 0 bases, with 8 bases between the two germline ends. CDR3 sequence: CATSSNSMNTEAFF. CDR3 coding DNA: TGTGCCACCAGCAGTAATTCCATGAACACTGAAGCTTTCTTT.

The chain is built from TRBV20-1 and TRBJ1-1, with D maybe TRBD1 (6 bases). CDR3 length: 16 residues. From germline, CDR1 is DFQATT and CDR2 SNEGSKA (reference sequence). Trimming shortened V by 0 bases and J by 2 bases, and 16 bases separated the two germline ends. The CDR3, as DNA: TGCAGTGCTAGAGATAGTTGGGGGGGCCTTAACACTGAAGCTTTCTTT. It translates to CSARDSWGGLNTEAFF.

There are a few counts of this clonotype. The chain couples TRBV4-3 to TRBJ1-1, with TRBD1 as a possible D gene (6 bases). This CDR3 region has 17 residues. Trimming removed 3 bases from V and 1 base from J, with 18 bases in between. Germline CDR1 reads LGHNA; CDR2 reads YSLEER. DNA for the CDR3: TGCGCCAGCAGCCAGGGGAACAGGGTTCGAAGGAACACTGAAGCTTTCTTT. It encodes CASSQGNRVRRNTEAFF.

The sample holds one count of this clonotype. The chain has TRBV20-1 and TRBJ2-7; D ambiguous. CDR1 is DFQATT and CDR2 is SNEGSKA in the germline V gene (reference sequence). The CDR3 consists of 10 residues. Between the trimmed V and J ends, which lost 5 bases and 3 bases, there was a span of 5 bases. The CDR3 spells CSAGGYEQYF. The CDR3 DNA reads TGCAGTGCTGGCGGCTACGAGCAGTACTTC.

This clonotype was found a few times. The CDR3 here is CSARSRYTYEQYF. The DNA for the CDR3 is TGCAGTGCTAGAAGCAGGTACACCTACGAGCAGTACTTC. The chain employs TRBV20-1 and TRBJ2-7, with D unclear. V gave up 2 bases and J gave up 2 bases, with 10 bases separating them. This CDR3 has 13 residues. Germline V gene lookup returns CDR1 DFQATT and CDR2 SNEGSKA (reference sequence).

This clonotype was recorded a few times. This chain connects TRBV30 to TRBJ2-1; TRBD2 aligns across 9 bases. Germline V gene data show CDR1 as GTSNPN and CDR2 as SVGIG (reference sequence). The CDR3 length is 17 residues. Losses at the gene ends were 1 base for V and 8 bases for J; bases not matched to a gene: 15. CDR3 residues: CAWSAELVVAGEDEQFF. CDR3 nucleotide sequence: TGTGCCTGGAGTGCCGAGTTGGTGGTAGCGGGAGAGGATGAGCAGTTCTTC. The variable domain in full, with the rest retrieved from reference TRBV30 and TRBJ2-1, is SQTIHQWPATLVQPVGSPLSLECTVEGTSNPNLYWYRQAAGRGLQLLFYSVGIGQISSEVPQNLSASRPQDRQFILSSKKLLLSDSGFYLCAWSAELVVAGEDEQFFGPGTRLTVL.

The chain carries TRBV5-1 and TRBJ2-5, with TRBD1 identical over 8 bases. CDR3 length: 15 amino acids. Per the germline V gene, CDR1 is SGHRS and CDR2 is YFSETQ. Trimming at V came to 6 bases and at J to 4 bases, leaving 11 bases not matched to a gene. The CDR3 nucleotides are TGCGCCAGCACCCCGGAGGCAGGGGGCATAGAGACCCAGTACTTC. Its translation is CASTPEAGGIETQYF.

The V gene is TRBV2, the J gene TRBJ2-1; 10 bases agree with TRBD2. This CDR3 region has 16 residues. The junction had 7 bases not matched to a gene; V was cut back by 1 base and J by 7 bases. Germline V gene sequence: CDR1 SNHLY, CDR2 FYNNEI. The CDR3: CASSEDRAGGRNEQFF. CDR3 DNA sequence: TGTGCCAGCAGTGAAGACCGAGCGGGGGGGCGAAATGAGCAGTTCTTC.

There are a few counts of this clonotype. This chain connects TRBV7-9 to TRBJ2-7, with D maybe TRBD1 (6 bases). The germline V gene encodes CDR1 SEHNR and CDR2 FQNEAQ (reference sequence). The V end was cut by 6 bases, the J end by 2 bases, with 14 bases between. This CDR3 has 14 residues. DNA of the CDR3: TGTGCCAGCAGTCACAGGGTAGCGCCCTACGAGCAGTACTTC. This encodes CASSHRVAPYEQYF. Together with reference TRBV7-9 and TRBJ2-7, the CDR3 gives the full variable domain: DTGVSQNPRHKITKRGQNVTFRCDPISEHNRLYWYRQTLGQGPEFLTYFQNEAQLEKSRLLSDRFSAERPKGSFSTLEIQRTEQGDSAMYLCASSHRVAPYEQYFGPGTRLTVT.